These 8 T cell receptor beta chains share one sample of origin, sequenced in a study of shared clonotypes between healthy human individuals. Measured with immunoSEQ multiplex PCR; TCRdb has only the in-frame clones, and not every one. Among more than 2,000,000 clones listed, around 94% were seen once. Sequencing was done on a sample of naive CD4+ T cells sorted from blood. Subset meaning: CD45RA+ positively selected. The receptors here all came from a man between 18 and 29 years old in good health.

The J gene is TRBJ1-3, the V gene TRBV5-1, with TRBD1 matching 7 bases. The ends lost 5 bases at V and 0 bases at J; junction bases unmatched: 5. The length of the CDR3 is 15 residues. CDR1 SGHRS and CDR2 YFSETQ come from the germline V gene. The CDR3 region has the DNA TGCGCCAGCAGAGCTGCAGGGGGCTCTGGAAACACCATATATTTT. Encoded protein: CASRAAGGSGNTIYF.

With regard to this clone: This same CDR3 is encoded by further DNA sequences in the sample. The CDR3 sequence: CASSLGGQSSYNEQFF. The CDR3 DNA reads as TGCGCCAGCAGCTTGGGGGGACAGTCCTCCTACAATGAGCAGTTCTTC. The chain joins TRBV5-1 to TRBJ2-1; 7 bases match TRBD1. After removal of 0 bases from V and 0 bases from J, the junction contained 3 bases not matched to a gene. Looked up from germline, CDR1 is SGHRS and CDR2 is YFSETQ. This CDR3 has 16 residues. The full variable domain, rest sourced from reference TRBV5-1 and TRBJ2-1, is KAGVTQTPRYLIKTRGQQVTLSCSPISGHRSVSWYQQTPGQGLQFLFEYFSETQRNKGNFPGRFSGRQFSNSRSEMNVSTLELGDSALYLCASSLGGQSSYNEQFFGPGTRLTVL.

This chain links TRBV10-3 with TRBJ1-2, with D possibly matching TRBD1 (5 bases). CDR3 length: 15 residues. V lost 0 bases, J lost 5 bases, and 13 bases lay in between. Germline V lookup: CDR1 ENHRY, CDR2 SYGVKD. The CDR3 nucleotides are TGTGCCATCAGTGAGTCAGAAAGGGGTTCTTATGGCTACACCTTC. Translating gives CAISESERGSYGYTF.

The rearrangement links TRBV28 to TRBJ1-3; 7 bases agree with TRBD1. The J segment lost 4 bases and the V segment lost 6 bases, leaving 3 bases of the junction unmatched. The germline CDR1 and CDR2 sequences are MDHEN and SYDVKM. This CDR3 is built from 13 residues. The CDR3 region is CASREQGGNTIYF. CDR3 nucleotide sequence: TGTGCCAGCAGGGAACAGGGGGGAAACACCATATATTTT.

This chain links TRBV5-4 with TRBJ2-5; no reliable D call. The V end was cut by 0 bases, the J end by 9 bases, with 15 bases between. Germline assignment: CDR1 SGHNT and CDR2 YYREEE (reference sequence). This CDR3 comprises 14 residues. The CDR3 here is CASSLGVDNSPQYF. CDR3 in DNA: TGTGCCAGCAGCTTGGGGGTCGACAATTCACCCCAGTACTTC.

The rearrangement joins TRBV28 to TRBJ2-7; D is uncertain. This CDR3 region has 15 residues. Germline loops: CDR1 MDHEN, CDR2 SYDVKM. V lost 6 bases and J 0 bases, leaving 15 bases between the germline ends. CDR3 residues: CASSRTEKSSYEQYF. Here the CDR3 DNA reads TGTGCCAGCAGCCGGACGGAGAAGAGCTCCTACGAGCAGTACTTC.

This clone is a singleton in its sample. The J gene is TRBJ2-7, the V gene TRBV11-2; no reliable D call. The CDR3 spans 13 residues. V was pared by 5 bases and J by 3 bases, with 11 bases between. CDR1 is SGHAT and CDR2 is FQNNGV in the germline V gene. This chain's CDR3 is CASSPSDGYEQYF. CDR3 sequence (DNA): TGTGCCAGCAGCCCGTCAGACGGCTACGAGCAGTACTTC.

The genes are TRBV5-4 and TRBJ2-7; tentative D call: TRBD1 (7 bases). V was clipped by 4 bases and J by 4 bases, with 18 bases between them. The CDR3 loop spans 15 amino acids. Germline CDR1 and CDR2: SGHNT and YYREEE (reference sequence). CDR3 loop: CASSRRDSQFYEQYF. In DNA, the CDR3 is TGTGCCAGCAGCAGGAGGGACAGCCAATTTTACGAGCAGTACTTC. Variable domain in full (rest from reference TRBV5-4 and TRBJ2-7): ETGVTQSPTHLIKTRGQQVTLRCSSQSGHNTVSWYQQALGQGPQFIFQYYREEENGRGNFPPRFSGLQFPNYSSELNVNALELDDSALYLCASSRRDSQFYEQYFGPGTRLTVT.